The rows below give T cell receptor beta chains drawn from one sample of a study of shared clonotypes between healthy human individuals. TCRdb's table, derived via immunoSEQ multiplex PCR, lists solely in-frame clones and lacks some. Among roughly 2.1 million clones, 85% to 95% were seen once, and the ten largest hold 1.5% to 2%. Specimen: naive CD8+ T cells from PBMCs. The receptors here all came from a young man in good health. Some clones in this sample may be carry-over from other donors' samples. Each CDR3 is given with its conserved first and last residue. Each record gives: D gene, J gene, V gene, clone size, CDR3 protein, CDR3 DNA. A D gene is named only where the DNA matches it firmly. For some rows the clone size is stated as once, few or many, or as a class when expanded; others skip it.

d_gene: -; j_gene: TRBJ2-1; v_gene: TRBV29-1; abundance: -; CDR3aa: CSVVQGYNEQFF; CDR3nt: TGCAGCGTTGTTCAGGGCTACAATGAGCAGTTCTTC
d_gene: -; j_gene: TRBJ2-5; v_gene: TRBV6-1; abundance: -; CDR3aa: CASSDGLGETQYF; CDR3nt: TGTGCCAGCAGTGATGGCCTAGGGGAGACCCAGTACTTC
d_gene: -; j_gene: TRBJ1-5; v_gene: TRBV28; abundance: -; CDR3aa: CASSLTTVRPQHF; CDR3nt: TGTGCCAGCAGTTTAACAACAGTTCGGCCCCAGCATTTT
d_gene: TRBD2; j_gene: TRBJ2-5; v_gene: TRBV4-2; abundance: -; CDR3aa: CASSQDWGRAVETQYF; CDR3nt: TGTGCCAGCAGCCAAGATTGGGGGAGGGCTGTCGAGACCCAGTACTTC
d_gene: TRBD1; j_gene: TRBJ1-1; v_gene: TRBV11-1; abundance: few; CDR3aa: CASTGRGRNEAFF; CDR3nt: TGTGCCAGCACCGGAAGGGGGCGTAATGAAGCTTTCTTT
d_gene: TRBD1; j_gene: TRBJ2-5; v_gene: TRBV4-1; abundance: -; CDR3aa: CASSQDTRGLETQYF; CDR3nt: TGCGCCAGCAGCCAAGATACCAGGGGGCTCGAGACCCAGTACTTC
d_gene: -; j_gene: TRBJ1-2; v_gene: TRBV27; abundance: -; CDR3aa: CASSFLGGNGYTF; CDR3nt: TGTGCCAGCAGTTTTCTGGGAGGGAATGGCTACACCTTC
d_gene: TRBD1; j_gene: TRBJ2-6; v_gene: TRBV27; abundance: -; CDR3aa: CASSSRGQGKVPGANVLTF; CDR3nt: TGTGCCAGCAGTAGCAGGGGACAGGGTAAAGTCCCTGGGGCCAACGTCCTGACTTTC
d_gene: -; j_gene: TRBJ2-7; v_gene: TRBV6-5; abundance: once; CDR3aa: CASSYRSGSSYEQYF; CDR3nt: TGTGCCAGCAGTTACAGATCTGGGAGCTCCTACGAGCAGTACTTC
d_gene: -; j_gene: TRBJ2-7; v_gene: TRBV10-3; abundance: -; CDR3aa: CAISEFVVRGRDYEQYF; CDR3nt: TGTGCCATCAGTGAGTTCGTCGTGAGGGGGAGAGACTACGAGCAGTACTTC
d_gene: TRBD1; j_gene: TRBJ1-2; v_gene: TRBV7-8; abundance: -; CDR3aa: CASSPRTGDADGYTF; CDR3nt: TGTGCCAGCAGCCCACGGACAGGGGATGCGGATGGCTACACCTTC
d_gene: -; j_gene: TRBJ2-7; v_gene: TRBV28; abundance: -; CDR3aa: CASSLSGNGYEQYF; CDR3nt: TGTGCCAGCAGTTTATCGGGTAATGGCTACGAGCAGTACTTC
d_gene: TRBD1; j_gene: TRBJ2-5; v_gene: TRBV7-2; abundance: -; CDR3aa: CASSRDRVEETQYF; CDR3nt: TGTGCCAGCAGCCGGGACAGGGTAGAAGAGACCCAGTACTTC
d_gene: -; j_gene: TRBJ1-2; v_gene: TRBV28; abundance: -; CDR3aa: CASSEQDGLNYGYTF; CDR3nt: TGTGCCAGCAGTGAGCAGGACGGGCTCAACTATGGCTACACCTTC
d_gene: TRBD1; j_gene: TRBJ2-7; v_gene: TRBV19; abundance: -; CDR3aa: CASSFGQGGVYEQYF; CDR3nt: TGTGCCAGTAGTTTCGGACAGGGGGGCGTTTACGAGCAGTACTTC
d_gene: -; j_gene: TRBJ2-5; v_gene: TRBV4-3; abundance: -; CDR3aa: CASSQDLGAMQETQYF; CDR3nt: TGCGCCAGCAGCCAAGATCTCGGGGCCATGCAAGAGACCCAGTACTTC
d_gene: TRBD2; j_gene: TRBJ2-7; v_gene: TRBV7-9; abundance: -; CDR3aa: CASSPTKGASGGSQYF; CDR3nt: TGTGCCAGCAGCCCAACGAAAGGGGCTAGCGGGGGTTCGCAGTACTTC
d_gene: -; j_gene: TRBJ2-1; v_gene: TRBV9; abundance: once; CDR3aa: CASSVEASSRNEQFF; CDR3nt: TGTGCCAGCAGCGTAGAGGCTAGCAGTAGGAATGAGCAGTTCTTC
d_gene: -; j_gene: TRBJ1-1; v_gene: TRBV30; abundance: -; CDR3aa: CAWSLARPLEAFF; CDR3nt: TGTGCCTGGAGTCTGGCGAGGCCCCTTGAAGCTTTCTTT
d_gene: TRBD2; j_gene: TRBJ2-1; v_gene: TRBV4-3; abundance: -; CDR3aa: CASSQDGLAGLDEQFF; CDR3nt: TGCGCCAGCAGCCAAGATGGCCTAGCGGGTTTGGATGAGCAGTTCTTC
d_gene: -; j_gene: TRBJ2-6; v_gene: TRBV21-1; abundance: once; CDR3aa: CASSTKTGTPGANVLTF; CDR3nt: TGTGCCAGCAGCACCAAGACAGGGACCCCTGGGGCCAACGTCCTGACTTTC
d_gene: TRBD1; j_gene: TRBJ2-3; v_gene: TRBV5-1; abundance: -; CDR3aa: CASSLEGRGRTDTQYF; CDR3nt: TGCGCCAGCAGCTTGGAGGGCAGGGGGCGAACAGATACGCAGTATTTT
d_gene: -; j_gene: TRBJ1-2; v_gene: TRBV11-3; abundance: -; CDR3aa: CASSGSRGYTF; CDR3nt: TGTGCCAGCAGCGGATCGAGGGGCTACACCTTC
d_gene: TRBD1; j_gene: TRBJ1-1; v_gene: TRBV7-2; abundance: once; CDR3aa: CASSLARQGRWTEAFF; CDR3nt: TGTGCCAGCAGCTTAGCGCGACAGGGAAGGTGGACTGAAGCTTTCTTT
d_gene: TRBD2; j_gene: TRBJ2-3; v_gene: TRBV5-1; abundance: -; CDR3aa: CASSLLGLAGSQDTQYF; CDR3nt: TGCGCCAGCAGCTTACTGGGACTAGCGGGGAGTCAAGATACGCAGTATTTT
d_gene: -; j_gene: TRBJ2-5; v_gene: TRBV14; abundance: -; CDR3aa: CASSPLDQSMGVWETQYF; CDR3nt: TGTGCCAGCAGCCCCCTGGACCAGTCGATGGGAGTGTGGGAGACCCAGTACTTC
d_gene: TRBD2; j_gene: TRBJ2-5; v_gene: TRBV9; abundance: -; CDR3aa: CASKGPPGLAGAPIQETQYF; CDR3nt: TGTGCCAGCAAGGGCCCCCCGGGACTAGCGGGAGCTCCGATCCAAGAGACCCAGTACTTC
d_gene: -; j_gene: TRBJ2-3; v_gene: TRBV5-6; abundance: -; CDR3aa: CASSFYRAPSTDTQYF; CDR3nt: TGTGCCAGCAGCTTCTACAGGGCTCCTAGCACAGATACGCAGTATTTT
d_gene: -; j_gene: TRBJ2-7; v_gene: TRBV6-1; abundance: -; CDR3aa: CASRPYRVTYEQYF; CDR3nt: TGTGCCAGCAGACCCTACAGGGTCACCTACGAGCAGTACTTC
d_gene: TRBD1; j_gene: TRBJ2-1; v_gene: TRBV10-1; abundance: -; CDR3aa: CASSVGTVNEQFF; CDR3nt: TGCGCCAGCAGTGTCGGGACAGTCAATGAGCAGTTCTTC
d_gene: -; j_gene: TRBJ1-1; v_gene: TRBV28; abundance: few; CDR3aa: CASSFRPGAIWTEAFF; CDR3nt: TGTGCCAGCAGTTTCAGGCCAGGCGCCATATGGACTGAAGCTTTCTTT
d_gene: -; j_gene: TRBJ2-3; v_gene: TRBV6-5; abundance: -; CDR3aa: CASSSLYRSDTQYF; CDR3nt: TGTGCCAGCAGTTCCTTGTACCGCTCGGATACGCAGTATTTT
d_gene: -; j_gene: TRBJ2-7; v_gene: TRBV28; abundance: -; CDR3aa: CASSWGDWRNSYEQYF; CDR3nt: TGTGCCAGCAGTTGGGGGGACTGGAGGAATTCCTACGAGCAGTACTTC
d_gene: TRBD1; j_gene: TRBJ2-5; v_gene: TRBV7-3; abundance: -; CDR3aa: CASSRTGYEKETQYF; CDR3nt: TGTGCCAGCAGCCGGACAGGGTATGAGAAGGAGACCCAGTACTTC
d_gene: -; j_gene: TRBJ2-1; v_gene: TRBV10-3; abundance: -; CDR3aa: CAISTLSGNEQFF; CDR3nt: TGTGCCATCAGTACTCTGTCGGGGAATGAGCAGTTCTTC
d_gene: -; j_gene: TRBJ1-1; v_gene: TRBV6-1; abundance: -; CDR3aa: CASSEVVRNTEAFF; CDR3nt: TGTGCCAGCAGTGAAGTGGTTCGGAACACTGAAGCTTTCTTT
d_gene: -; j_gene: TRBJ1-5; v_gene: TRBV10-1; abundance: -; CDR3aa: CALGSGEDNQPQHF; CDR3nt: TGCGCCCTCGGGTCAGGGGAGGACAATCAGCCCCAGCATTTT